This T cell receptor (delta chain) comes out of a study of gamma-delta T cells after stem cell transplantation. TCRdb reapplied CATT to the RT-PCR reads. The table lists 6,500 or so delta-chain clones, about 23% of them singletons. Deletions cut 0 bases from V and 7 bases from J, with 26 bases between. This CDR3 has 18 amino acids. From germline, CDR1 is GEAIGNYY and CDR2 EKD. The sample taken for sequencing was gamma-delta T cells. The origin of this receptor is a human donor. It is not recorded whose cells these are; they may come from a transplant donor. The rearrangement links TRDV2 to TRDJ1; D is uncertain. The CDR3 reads CACDTFVSPGTGKGKLIF. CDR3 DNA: TGTGCCTGTGACACCTTTGTTAGTCCTGGCACAGGAAAAGGTAAACTCATCTTT.